This T cell receptor (beta chain) was recorded in a study of T cells in Graves' hyperthyroidism and ophthalmopathy. Using RNA transcripts as the source, TCR beta CDR3 regions were amplified. With the HTBI primer set, the TCR CDR3 went through a first round of RT-PCR. From the multiplex PCR reads, TCRdb called clonotypes with MiXCR, one entry per CDR3 protein. The data show some 620,000 distinct CDR3 sequences, with roughly 15% seen just once and over 3.5% held by the top ten. This clonotype was recorded many times. Trimming left V 3 bases short and J 5 bases short, with 7 bases between. There are 12 residues in the CDR3.

The chain links TRBV12-3 or TRBV12-4 to TRBJ1-1; D is unresolved. Input material: blood. The clonotype was recovered from a woman in her 30s with Graves' hyperthyroidism. CDR3 nucleotide sequence: TGTGCCAGCAGTTTTCCACCGACTGAAGCTTTCTTT. Amino acid sequence: CASSFPPTEAFF.